These 27 T cell receptor beta chains were sequenced from one sample in a study of identical twins (dated by TCRdb to the mid-2010s). Library creation used 5' RACE. TCRdb lists the instrument as Illumina HiSeq 2000. TCRdb passed the public sequencing reads through fastp at Q25 and MiXCR, retaining productive beta sequences. Rows are combined by CDR3 protein, so each entry shows the most common genes and DNA. Present in this sample are a few hundred thousand distinct CDR3 sequences, roughly 9.5% of which were seen just once. The ten largest make up 3% of the sample. The same data also went into a second study, on yellow fever vaccine responses in identical twins.

The sequenced sample consisted of PBMCs. Receptor source: a woman aged 18-29 years in good health.

This clonotype was found a few times. Its ends do not fully match the called genes, so a read error is possible. This chain uses TRBV20-1 with TRBJ2-6; perhaps TRBD2 as D (6 bases). CDR3 size: 16 residues. Looked up from germline, CDR1 is DFQATT and CDR2 is SNEGSKA (reference sequence). This CDR3 is CCATTRGTTGANVLTF. As DNA, the CDR3 is TGCTGTGCTACCACCCGGGGGACCACTGGGGCCAACGTCCTGACTTTC.

This clonotype came up many times. The CDR3 DNA reads as TGCGCCAGCAGCTTGCAAGGTCTAGTCGCTTTCTTT. Encoded protein: CASSLQGLVAFF. The chain uses TRBV5-1 and TRBJ1-1; no clear D. The ends were cut back, 1 base at V and 11 bases at J, with 12 bases in the middle. CDR1 and CDR2 from the germline V gene are SGHRS and YFSETQ. This CDR3 is built from 12 residues.

This rearrangement joins TRBV5-4 to TRBJ2-1; a weak D match, TRBD1 (6 bases). Germline V gene sequence: CDR1 SGHNT, CDR2 YYREEE (reference sequence). This CDR3 comprises 16 residues. V shed 1 base and J shed 7 bases, with 18 bases lying between them. The CDR3 nucleotides are TGTGCCAGCAGCTTGTCATTTTCAGGGGCTGTAAATGAGCAGTTCTTC. As protein: CASSLSFSGAVNEQFF.

The chain recombines TRBV2 with TRBJ2-6; D might be TRBD1 (5 bases). The length of the CDR3 is 16 residues. Looked up from germline, CDR1 is SNHLY and CDR2 is FYNNEI. Trimming removed 8 bases at V and 0 bases at J, with 14 bases between. The CDR3 nucleotides read TGTGCCAGCGAGGAGACAGCTCTCTCTGGGGCCAACGTCCTGACTTTC. It specifies CASEETALSGANVLTF.

The chain is built from TRBV3-1 and TRBJ2-1, with 12 nucleotides matching TRBD2. The CDR3 runs 16 residues. Germline CDR1 is LGHDT and CDR2 is YNNKEL (reference sequence). V lost 6 bases to trimming and J lost 9 bases; unmatched junction nucleotides: 12. The CDR3 DNA is TGTGCCAGCAGACATTCTAGCGGGGGGGCTCTCATTGAGCAGTTCTTC. Its translation: CASRHSSGGALIEQFF.

The chain combines TRBV29-1 with TRBJ2-7; the D is unclear. The CDR3 has 15 residues. The germline V gene has CDR1 SQVTM and CDR2 ANQGSEA. V was shortened by 2 bases and J by 0 bases, with 14 bases between the two germline ends. CDR3 sequence (DNA): TGCAGCGTTGAAAAGGGTCCAGGCAGCTCCTACGAGCAGTACTTC. Translating gives CSVEKGPGSSYEQYF.

This rearrangement joins TRBV2 to TRBJ2-2, with TRBD2 matching 7 bases. CDR1 and CDR2 from the germline V gene are SNHLY and FYNNEI. V lost 3 bases, J lost 1 base, and 11 bases stayed unmatched. The CDR3 is 18 amino acids. DNA of the CDR3: TGTGCCAGCAGTGACCCCACGATGGGCGGGGGGAACACCGGGGAGCTGTTTTTT. This encodes CASSDPTMGGGNTGELFF.

This clonotype was seen a handful of times. The rearrangement uses TRBV5-1 and TRBJ2-1, with 10 bases lining up with TRBD2. Germline V gives CDR1 SGHRS, CDR2 YFSETQ. The CDR3 is 16 residues long. The trim removed 0 bases at V and 6 bases at J, leaving 6 bases unmatched. The CDR3 reads CASSLAQSGGANEQFF. The DNA for the CDR3 is TGCGCCAGCAGCTTGGCACAAAGCGGGGGGGCCAATGAGCAGTTCTTC. The variable domain in full, completed from reference TRBV5-1 and TRBJ2-1, reads KAGVTQTPRYLIKTRGQQVTLSCSPISGHRSVSWYQQTPGQGLQFLFEYFSETQRNKGNFPGRFSGRQFSNSRSEMNVSTLELGDSALYLCASSLAQSGGANEQFFGPGTRLTVL.

This clonotype was detected once. V is TRBV4-3 and J is TRBJ2-1; D might be TRBD2 (6 bases). This CDR3 is 18 amino acids long. From germline, CDR1 is LGHNA and CDR2 YSLEER. The V and J ends lost 0 bases and 3 bases respectively, with 18 bases between them. The CDR3 reads CASSQEIDRGKIYNEQFF. The CDR3 region has the DNA TGCGCCAGCAGCCAAGAAATTGATCGCGGGAAGATCTACAATGAGCAGTTCTTC.

The chain is built from TRBV5-1 and TRBJ2-7, with D possibly being TRBD1 (6 bases). V was pared by 5 bases and J by 2 bases, with 20 bases between. In germline, CDR1 is SGHRS, CDR2 YFSETQ. The CDR3 has 16 residues. The CDR3 is CASRLTTGQSTYEQYF. The CDR3 coding sequence is TGCGCCAGCAGACTCACCACAGGACAGTCGACCTACGAGCAGTACTTC.

In DNA form, the CDR3 reads TGTGCCAGCTCGTCGGGACATGGCAATCAGCCCCAGCATTTT. Translating it yields CASSSGHGNQPQHF. The V gene is TRBV27, the J gene TRBJ1-5; tentative D call: TRBD1 (6 bases). CDR1 and CDR2 (germline): MNHEY, SMNVEV (reference sequence). The CDR3 runs 14 residues. The ends were cut back, 8 bases at V and 2 bases at J, with 13 bases in the middle.

This clonotype was picked up many times. The chain has TRBV2 and TRBJ2-7; D unresolved. CDR1 is SNHLY and CDR2 is FYNNEI in the germline V gene. V lost 6 bases, J lost 0 bases, and 15 bases lay in between. The CDR3 runs to 15 residues. In DNA form, the CDR3 reads TGTGCCAGCAGGCTTGGCATCTTGAGCTCCTACGAGCAGTACTTC. Residues: CASRLGILSSYEQYF.

The chain is built from TRBV6-1 and TRBJ2-1; 7 bases agree with TRBD1. The germline V gene encodes CDR1 MNHNS and CDR2 SASEGT. V lost 5 bases to trimming and J lost 3 bases; unmatched junction nucleotides: 7. The CDR3 length is 15 residues. The CDR3 sequence: CASSRLTGIYNEQFF. The CDR3 DNA follows: TGTGCCAGCAGTCGTTTGACAGGGATCTACAATGAGCAGTTCTTC.

This clonotype was counted many times. The J gene is TRBJ2-1, the V gene TRBV11-2; a possible D gene is TRBD2 (5 bases). From germline, CDR1 is SGHAT and CDR2 FQNNGV. There are 17 residues in the CDR3. Trimming stripped 0 bases from V and 9 bases from J, with 21 bases between. The CDR3 region has the DNA TGTGCCAGCAGCTTAGAGGCTTGGACTCCCCAGGTCAGTGAGCAGTTCTTC. Translating gives CASSLEAWTPQVSEQFF. Looking up the rest from reference TRBV11-2 and TRBJ2-1 gives the full variable domain: EAGVAQSPRYKIIEKRQSVAFWCNPISGHATLYWYQQILGQGPKLLIQFQNNGVVDDSQLPKDRFSAERLKGVDSTLKIQPAKLEDSAVYLCASSLEAWTPQVSEQFFGPGTRLTVL.

This clonotype was found many times. The chain is built from TRBV12-3 or TRBV12-4 and TRBJ2-7, with a weak D call TRBD1 (5 bases). This CDR3 has 13 amino acids. The ends were cut back, 6 bases at V and 2 bases at J, with 11 bases in the middle. CDR3 sequence reads: CASRPAGTYEQYF. The CDR3 coding sequence is TGTGCCAGCAGGCCGGCAGGGACCTACGAGCAGTACTTC.

The chain carries TRBV4-3 and TRBJ1-2; D is perhaps TRBD1 (6 bases). This CDR3 spans 14 amino acids. Germline lookup yields CDR1 LGHNA and CDR2 YSLEER. V was cut by 0 bases and J by 3 bases, with 8 bases left in between. The DNA for the CDR3 is TGCGCCAGCAGCCAAGATCGGGGGCACTATGGCTACACCTTC. It codes for CASSQDRGHYGYTF.

This clonotype was counted many times. The chain recombines TRBV7-2 with TRBJ2-2; the match to TRBD1 covers 10 bases. The CDR3 is 14 amino acids. Germline assignment: CDR1 SGHTA and CDR2 FQGNSA. The trim removed 5 bases at V and 9 bases at J, leaving 6 bases unmatched. The DNA for the CDR3 is TGTGCCAGCAGCCCCGGGACAGGGGTGCGGGAGCTGTTTTTT. Residues: CASSPGTGVRELFF. The full variable domain, its missing parts supplied by reference TRBV7-2 and TRBJ2-2, is GAGVSQSPSNKVTEKGKDVELRCDPISGHTALYWYRQSLGQGLEFLIYFQGNSAPDKSGLPSDRFSAERTGGSVSTLTIQRTQQEDSAVYLCASSPGTGVRELFFGEGSRLTVL.

A few counts support this clonotype. The chain has TRBV12-3 or TRBV12-4 and TRBJ2-2; 12 bases agree with TRBD2. The CDR3 sequence is 17 residues long. V shed 7 bases, J shed 4 bases, and the junction held 10 bases outside the gene matches. The CDR3 spells CASIHLAGGPGTGELFF. The CDR3, as DNA: TGTGCCAGCATTCATCTAGCGGGAGGGCCGGGCACCGGGGAGCTGTTTTTT.

This clonotype was seen many times. V and J are TRBV5-1 and TRBJ2-4; D unclear. Germline loops: CDR1 SGHRS, CDR2 YFSETQ. The CDR3 runs 13 residues. The V and J ends lost 4 bases and 0 bases respectively, with 5 bases between them. The CDR3 spells CASSPVAKNIQYF. The DNA for the CDR3 is TGCGCCAGCAGCCCGGTAGCCAAAAACATTCAGTACTTC.

In its sample, this clonotype was seen many times. This sequence joins TRBV29-1 and TRBJ2-5, with 8 bases identical to TRBD1. The CDR3 spans 15 residues. The V gene end was trimmed by 0 bases and the J gene end by 5 bases; junction bases not matched to a gene: 8. The germline gives CDR1 SQVTM, CDR2 ANQGSEA. The CDR3 loop is CSVEDPRTGHETQYF. The CDR3 bases are TGCAGCGTTGAAGATCCACGGACAGGGCACGAGACCCAGTACTTC. The entire variable domain, with the rest obtained from reference TRBV29-1 and TRBJ2-5, is as follows: SAVISQKPSRDICQRGTSLTIQCQVDSQVTMMFWYRQQPGQSLTLIATANQGSEATYESGFVIDKFPISRPNLTFSTLTVSNMSPEDSSIYLCSVEDPRTGHETQYFGPGTRLLVL.

The chain recombines TRBV27 with TRBJ2-6, with D tentatively TRBD2 (7 bases). Germline values: CDR1 MNHEY, CDR2 SMNVEV (reference sequence). V shed 6 bases and J shed 1 base, with 16 bases lying between them. CDR3 length: 17 amino acids. CDR3 amino acids: CASRGLGGTSGANVLTF. For the CDR3, the DNA is TGTGCCAGCAGGGGGTTGGGGGGGACATCTGGGGCCAACGTCCTGACTTTC. The full variable domain, its missing parts supplied by reference TRBV27 and TRBJ2-6, is EAQVTQNPRYLITVTGKKLTVTCSQNMNHEYMSWYRQDPGLGLRQIYYSMNVEVTDKGDVPEGYKVSRKEKRNFPLILESPSPNQTSLYFCASRGLGGTSGANVLTFGAGSRLTVL.

The chain employs TRBV7-9 and TRBJ1-1; TRBD1 matches at 7 bases. This CDR3 is 16 amino acids long. CDR1 is SEHNR and CDR2 is FQNEAQ in the germline V gene (reference sequence). V gave up 1 base and J gave up 1 base; unmatched junction bases: 6. The DNA for the CDR3 is TGTGCCAGCAGCTTAGGGCAGGGGGAGAGGAACACTGAAGCTTTCTTT. Its protein product is CASSLGQGERNTEAFF.

The gene calls are TRBV10-3 and TRBJ2-1; the D is unclear. Trimming shortened V by 7 bases and J by 1 base, and 11 bases separated the two germline ends. This CDR3 is 14 amino acids long. Per the germline V gene, CDR1 is ENHRY and CDR2 is SYGVKD. The CDR3 reads CAITPDPSYNEQFF. The CDR3 coding sequence is TGTGCCATCACCCCAGACCCGTCCTACAATGAGCAGTTCTTC.

The chain combines TRBV2 with TRBJ2-7; D not resolved. The CDR3 has 13 amino acids. Germline loops: CDR1 SNHLY, CDR2 FYNNEI. V lost 3 bases and J lost 6, with 12 bases in between. The CDR3 sequence: CASSDFRSREQYF. The CDR3 coding sequence is TGTGCCAGCAGTGATTTTCGAAGCCGCGAGCAGTACTTC.

This clonotype was seen repeatedly, ten times or more. V is TRBV28 and J is TRBJ1-1; perhaps TRBD1 as D (6 bases). Germline assignment: CDR1 MDHEN and CDR2 SYDVKM. This CDR3 comprises 15 residues. The ends were cut back, 6 bases at V and 8 bases at J, with 22 bases in the middle. The CDR3 region is CASRPPAPGAGEAFF. The DNA of the CDR3 is TGTGCCAGCAGACCCCCTGCGCCGGGGGCAGGCGAAGCTTTCTTT.

This clonotype was detected ten times or more. The chain employs TRBV29-1 and TRBJ2-1, with D possibly being TRBD1 (5 bases). The germline V gene has CDR1 SQVTM and CDR2 ANQGSEA. Deletions cut 0 bases from V and 4 bases from J, with 10 bases between. This CDR3 has 14 amino acids. CDR3 DNA sequence: TGCAGCGTTGAAGAGGGGCATGATTACAATGAGCAGTTCTTC. Amino acid sequence: CSVEEGHDYNEQFF.

The rearrangement joins TRBV27 to TRBJ2-1, with 14 bases identical to TRBD2. Looked up from germline, CDR1 is MNHEY and CDR2 is SMNVEV (reference sequence). V lost 5 bases to trimming and J lost 5 bases; unmatched junction nucleotides: 8. The CDR3 contains 17 residues. The DNA for the CDR3 is TGTGCCAGCAGTCTACGACTAGCGGGGGGGATCAACAATGAGCAGTTCTTC. The encoded protein is CASSLRLAGGINNEQFF.